Given below is one T cell receptor (beta chain) in context. Its antigen remains unidentified. This entry belongs to a study of CD8+CD57+ T cells in acquired aplastic anemia. As for the study in general: The study obtained an average of 3.2 ug of DNA from sorted CD4+ and CD8+ cells. Notes on the study in general: No significant patient-versus-control difference appeared in CD8+ Simpson's diversity.

Using genomic DNA as the template, TCR beta VDJ and CDR3 profiling was carried out. One entry per CDR3 protein, called by TCRdb with MiXCR from the reads. Of around 200,000 distinct CDR3 sequences detected, around 59% appear once; the ten largest clones hold around a sixth. This receptor was taken from a human donor in good health, serving as a control. Sequenced sample: sorted CD4+, CD8+, or CD8+CD57+ T cells (not recorded which) from PBMCs.

The chain's CDR3 is CASSENDSYNEKLFF. CDR3 DNA sequence: TGCGCCAGCAGTGAAAACGACAGTTATAATGAAAAACTGTTTTTT. The chain joins TRBV10-2 to TRBJ1-4; D may be TRBD1 (5 bases). Trimming shortened V by 3 bases and J by 4 bases, and 12 bases separated the two germline ends. Germline V gene data show CDR1 as WSHSY and CDR2 as SAAADI. The CDR3 totals 15 residues.